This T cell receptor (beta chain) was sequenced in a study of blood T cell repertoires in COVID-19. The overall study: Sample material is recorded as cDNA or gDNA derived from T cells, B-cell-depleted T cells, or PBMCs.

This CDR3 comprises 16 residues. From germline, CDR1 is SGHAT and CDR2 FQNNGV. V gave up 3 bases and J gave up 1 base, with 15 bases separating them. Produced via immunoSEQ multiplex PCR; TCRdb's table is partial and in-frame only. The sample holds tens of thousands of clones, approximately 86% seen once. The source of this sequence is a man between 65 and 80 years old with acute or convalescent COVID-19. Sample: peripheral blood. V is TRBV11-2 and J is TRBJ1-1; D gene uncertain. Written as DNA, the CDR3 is TGTGCCAGCAGCTTGTTCTGGGGAGTTCGGAACACTGAAGCTTTCTTT. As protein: CASSLFWGVRNTEAFF.